The 8 T cell receptor beta chains below come from one sample, sequenced in a study of monozygotic twins with inflammatory bowel disease. One entry per CDR3 protein, without DNA, is what TCRdb gives after re-calling the 5' RACE reads. The table for this sample gives 350,000 to 400,000 distinct CDR3 sequences. Sequencing was performed on blood. The receptors shown here come from a human donor with ulcerative colitis or Crohn's disease, or a healthy co-twin of an affected twin (not recorded which).

This chain links TRBV7-2 with TRBJ2-1. Germline CDR1 is SGHTA and CDR2 is FQGNSA. CDR3 length: 13 residues. The CDR3 is CASSFSGTNEQFF.

The CDR3 sequence: CATGWGEVTEAFF. The chain couples TRBV3-1 to TRBJ1-1; TCRdb's D call, TRBD1, is unchecked because there is no DNA. The CDR3 length is 13 residues. The germline V gene encodes CDR1 LGHDT and CDR2 YNNKEL (reference sequence).

This chain joins TRBV7-8 and TRBJ2-5; TCRdb picks TRBD1, but there is no DNA to check that call. This CDR3 is built from 16 residues. The germline V gene encodes CDR1 SGHVS and CDR2 FQNEAQ. CDR3 sequence: CASSLAGTGGEETQYF. The full variable domain, with the rest looked up from reference TRBV7-8 and TRBJ2-5, is GAGVSQSPRYKVAKRGQDVALRCDPISGHVSLFWYQQALGQGPEFLTYFQNEAQLDKSGLPSDRFFAERPEGSVSTLKIQRTQQEDSAVYLCASSLAGTGGEETQYFGPGTRLLVL.

The chain recombines TRBV5-5 with TRBJ2-3; TCRdb reports TRBD2, a call that lacks DNA to check it against. The germline V gene has CDR1 SGHKS and CDR2 YYEKEE (reference sequence). The CDR3 is made up of 14 amino acids. The CDR3 loop is CASSSLGTTDTQYF.

The CDR3 loop is CSARPGQGADNEQFF. This rearrangement joins TRBV20-1 to TRBJ2-1; there is no DNA to check the TCRdb D call of TRBD1. The CDR3 length is 15 residues. Germline values: CDR1 DFQATT, CDR2 SNEGSKA (reference sequence).

The J gene is TRBJ2-2, the V gene TRBV5-4. The CDR3 contains 15 residues. CDR1 and CDR2 from the germline V gene are SGHNT and YYREEE (reference sequence). The CDR3 region is CASSLLSPKGRELFF.

The V and J genes are TRBV5-1 and TRBJ2-1; with no DNA, the TCRdb D assignment of TRBD1 cannot be verified. The CDR3 totals 17 residues. Germline V CDR1 and CDR2: SGHRS, YFSETQ. This CDR3 reads CASSLVRGDLSYNEQFF.

The chain couples TRBV29-1 to TRBJ2-5; TCRdb selects TRBD1, and the lack of DNA leaves this call unchecked. This CDR3 is 16 amino acids long. Germline-derived CDR1 and CDR2 are SQVTM and ANQGSEA. The CDR3 loop reads CSVVQGAPTAKETQYF.